The clone carrying this T cell receptor beta chain was observed a handful of times. Antigen unknown. CDR3 length equals 16 residues. V shed 4 bases and J 0 bases; nucleotides not matched to a gene: 5. CDR1 and CDR2 from the germline V gene are KGHSH and LQKENI. Investigators reverse transcribed all isolated RNA, so they sequenced expressed TCRB transcripts. Profiling relied on immunoSEQ multiplex PCR, and the TCRdb table lists in-frame clones only, not all of them. The sample has 250,000 to 300,000 clones, around 22% seen once. This record belongs to a study of beta chain features in type 1 diabetes. Using CD45RO/CCR7/CD25/CD127/CD95/CD27, CD4+ naive, central memory, regulatory and stem cell-like memory cells were sorted. Study-wide results and limits: TCRB CDR3s were moderately but significantly shorter in Type 1 diabetes patients in all four CD4+ subsets.

The specimen was naive CD4+ T cells from blood. This sequence was found in a woman under 40 with type 1 diabetes. The J gene is TRBJ1-5, the V gene TRBV18, with 8 bases aligning to TRBD1. The CDR3 is CASSRRQGNSNQPQHF. CDR3 in DNA: TGTGCCAGCTCACGCAGACAGGGGAATAGCAATCAGCCCCAGCATTTT.